This T cell receptor (beta chain) appears in the sequencing data of a study of cytomegalovirus exposure and HLA in healthy donors. Across the study: Out of around 360 genotyped donors, roughly 78% belonged to the Caucasian-associated ancestry cluster.

The PCR had 60 Vbeta and 13 Jbeta primers. Only in-frame clones appear in the TCRdb table, and some are missing; sequencing was by immunoSEQ multiplex PCR. The profile covers 160,000 or so clones, with around four fifths appearing a single time and about 1.3% taken by the ten largest. This clone showed up just a few times. As yet, its antigen is unknown. Study findings and constraints: One later analysis reportedly identified an Asian-associated ancestry cluster that showed fewer N-insertions than the roughly 700-donor mean. Most TCR sequences were seen very rarely across donors, but some public TCRs occurred in many.

V was cut by 10 bases and J by 3 bases, with 10 bases left in between. The CDR3 loop spans 12 amino acids. Germline V gene data show CDR1 as MNHNS and CDR2 as SASEGT. The genes are TRBV6-1 and TRBJ1-5; D is unclear. This sequence originates from a male donor in good health and CMV-seronegative. Sequencing input: PBMCs. The CDR3 DNA reads as TGTGCCACCTGGGAGCCCAATCAGCCCCAGCATTTT. Protein: CATWEPNQPQHF.